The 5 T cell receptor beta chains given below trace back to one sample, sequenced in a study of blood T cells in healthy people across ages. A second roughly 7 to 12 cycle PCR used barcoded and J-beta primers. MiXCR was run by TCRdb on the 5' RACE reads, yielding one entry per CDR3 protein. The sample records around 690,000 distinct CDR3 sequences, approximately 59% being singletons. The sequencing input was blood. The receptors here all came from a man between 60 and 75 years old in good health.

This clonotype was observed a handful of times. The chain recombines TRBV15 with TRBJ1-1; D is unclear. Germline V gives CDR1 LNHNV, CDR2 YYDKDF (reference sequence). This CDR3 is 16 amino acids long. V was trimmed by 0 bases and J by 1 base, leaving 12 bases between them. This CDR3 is CATSRDFTAGNTEAFF. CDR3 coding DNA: TGTGCCACCAGCAGAGATTTCACGGCAGGGAACACTGAAGCTTTCTTT.

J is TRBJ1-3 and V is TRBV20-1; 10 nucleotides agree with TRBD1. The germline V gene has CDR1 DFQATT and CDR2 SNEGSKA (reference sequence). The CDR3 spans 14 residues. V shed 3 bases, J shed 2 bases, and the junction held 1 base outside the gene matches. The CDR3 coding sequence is TGCAGTGCTAGCGACAGGGGGCCTGGAAACACCATATATTTT. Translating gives CSASDRGPGNTIYF.

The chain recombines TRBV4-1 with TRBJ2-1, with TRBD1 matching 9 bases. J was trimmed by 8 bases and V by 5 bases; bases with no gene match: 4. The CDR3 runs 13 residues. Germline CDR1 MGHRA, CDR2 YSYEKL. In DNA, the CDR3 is TGCGCCAGCAGCGGACAGGGGTTCGATGAGCAGTTCTTC. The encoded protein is CASSGQGFDEQFF.

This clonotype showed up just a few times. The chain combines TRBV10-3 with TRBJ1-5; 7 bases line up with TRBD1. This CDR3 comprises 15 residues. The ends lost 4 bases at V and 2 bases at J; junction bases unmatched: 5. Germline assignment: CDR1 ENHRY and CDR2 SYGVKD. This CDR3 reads CAISVDRVGNQPQHF. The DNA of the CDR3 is TGTGCCATCAGTGTTGACAGGGTTGGCAATCAGCCCCAGCATTTT.

Here the CDR3 reads CSVVVGGVNQPQHF. CDR3 coding DNA: TGCAGCGTTGTGGTAGGGGGCGTCAATCAGCCCCAGCATTTT. The chain has TRBV29-1 and TRBJ1-5; 7 positions match TRBD1. The junction had 6 bases not matched to a gene; V was cut back by 4 bases and J by 3 bases. The germline CDR1 and CDR2 sequences are SQVTM and ANQGSEA. CDR3 length: 14 residues.